This T cell receptor beta chain was retrieved from a study of T cell responses to AZD1222 COVID-19 vaccine. Study-level findings and limits: Possibly, clonal diversity was underestimated; donors were largely white British and included more females. Increases in Spike-specific TCR breadth and depth were seen after two AZD1222 doses. Among vaccine-associated CD4 TCRs, coverage spanned spike, with dominance at 160-218 and 743-854. Baseline seropositivity occurred in only a handful of AZD1222 recipients.

Trimming cost V 0 bases and J 1 base, with 13 bases left between them. Germline CDR1 is SGHRS and CDR2 is YFSETQ. The CDR3 loop spans 16 amino acids. This clone occurred once. The antigen is undetermined. Profiled with immunoSEQ multiplex PCR; TCRdb holds only in-frame clones, not every one. Among over 100,000 clones, 80% to 90% were seen once, and the ten largest hold 2.4%. The rearrangement joins TRBV5-1 to TRBJ2-5, with TRBD2 as a possible D gene (5 bases). The sample consisted of peripheral blood, taken on day 0 of AZD1222 vaccination. The sequence came from an adult in good health. The CDR3 DNA follows: TGCGCCAGCAGCTTGGGACTCAGGACTGTCCAAGAGACCCAGTACTTC. This gives the protein CASSLGLRTVQETQYF.